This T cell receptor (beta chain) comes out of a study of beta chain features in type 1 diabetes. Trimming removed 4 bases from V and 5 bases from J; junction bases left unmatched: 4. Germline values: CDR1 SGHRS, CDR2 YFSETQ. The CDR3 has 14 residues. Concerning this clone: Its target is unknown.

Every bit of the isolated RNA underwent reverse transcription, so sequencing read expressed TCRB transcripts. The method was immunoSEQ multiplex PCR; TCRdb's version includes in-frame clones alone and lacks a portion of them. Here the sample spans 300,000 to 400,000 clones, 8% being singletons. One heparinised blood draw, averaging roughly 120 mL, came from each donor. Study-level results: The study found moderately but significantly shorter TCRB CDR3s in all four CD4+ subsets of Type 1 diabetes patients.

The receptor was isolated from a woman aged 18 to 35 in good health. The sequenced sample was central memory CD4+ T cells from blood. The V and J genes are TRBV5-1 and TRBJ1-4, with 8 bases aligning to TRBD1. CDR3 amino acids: CASSVGQDNEKLFF. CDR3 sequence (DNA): TGCGCCAGCAGCGTGGGACAGGACAATGAAAAACTGTTTTTT.